This TCR beta chain was recovered during a study of cytomegalovirus exposure and HLA in healthy donors. Study-wide results and limits: High specificity and sensitivity for cytomegalovirus status were reported for the classifier. Researchers reported that a few CMV-associated chains were confirmed in vitro as CMV antigen-specific.

Of note for this clone: What it recognizes is unknown.

Trimming at V came to 4 bases and at J to 5 bases, leaving 3 bases not matched to a gene. The V gene's germline CDR1 is KGHSH and CDR2 LQKENI. CDR3 length equals 13 residues. Produced via immunoSEQ multiplex PCR; TCRdb's table is partial and in-frame only. The repertoire consists of around 160,000 clones, with about 89% occurring once and the leading ten covering about 3%. Input material: PBMCs. This sequence joins TRBV18 and TRBJ2-5, with 8 bases fitting TRBD1. The TCR sequence derives from a woman in her late teens or twenties in good health and CMV-seropositive. The CDR3 sequence is CASSRTGKETQYF. The CDR3 coding sequence is TGTGCCAGCTCACGGACAGGGAAGGAGACCCAGTACTTC.